What follows are 30 T cell receptor beta chains derived from one specimen sequenced in a study of blood T cells in healthy people across ages. A second PCR of about 7 to 11 cycles used a sample-barcoded 5' primer and a J-beta primer mix. TCRdb re-derived calls from the 5' RACE reads in MiXCR, one entry per CDR3 protein. This table has about 780,000 distinct CDR3 sequences, more than 25% appearing once. The data were also submitted as part of a second study, on T cells of mothers and their children.

Input material: blood. The receptor source for this set is a boy younger than 18 in good health.

This rearrangement joins TRBV12-3 or TRBV12-4 to TRBJ2-7; possible D gene TRBD1, 5 bases. The germline V and J ends were trimmed by 5 bases and 2 bases, with 10 bases remaining between them. The length of the CDR3 is 13 residues. The CDR3 sequence is CASSRGITYEQYF. The CDR3 DNA reads as TGTGCCAGCAGTAGGGGAATAACCTACGAGCAGTACTTC.

This clonotype was picked up a small number of times. The gene calls are TRBV18 and TRBJ1-4; the D is unclear. The CDR3 contains 15 residues. The germline CDR1 and CDR2 sequences are KGHSH and LQKENI. V was shortened by 6 bases and J by 0 bases, with 11 bases between the two germline ends. CDR3 sequence (DNA): TGTGCCAGCTCTCGGACCGCCGCAACTAATGAAAAACTGTTTTTT. It translates to CASSRTAATNEKLFF.

This clonotype was counted between two and nine times. The rearrangement joins TRBV10-3 to TRBJ1-3, with D maybe TRBD1 (5 bases). Germline assignment: CDR1 ENHRY and CDR2 SYGVKD. This CDR3 spans 14 amino acids. Trimming shortened V by 2 bases and J by 8 bases, and 13 bases separated the two germline ends. The CDR3 sequence is CAISEGQGGDTIYF. The CDR3 coding sequence is TGTGCCATCAGTGAGGGCCAGGGAGGTGACACCATATATTTT.

The genes are TRBV6-2 or TRBV6-3 and TRBJ2-7, with no clear D. With 4 bases removed from V and 6 bases from J, the gap between germline ends came to 13 bases. Looked up from germline, CDR1 is MNHEY and CDR2 is SVGEGT. The CDR3 extends over 13 amino acids. CDR3 sequence reads: CASSLSVGLEQYF. CDR3 sequence (DNA): TGTGCCAGCAGTTTGTCGGTAGGTCTCGAGCAGTACTTC.

CDR3 nucleotide sequence: TGTGCCTGGAACGGACAGGGACTTGTAGGCTACACCTTC. It specifies CAWNGQGLVGYTF. The chain combines TRBV30 with TRBJ1-2, with 8 bases fitting TRBD1. The CDR3 has 13 amino acids. The ends lost 4 bases at V and 8 bases at J; junction bases unmatched: 9. CDR1 GTSNPN and CDR2 SVGIG come from the germline V gene (reference sequence).

The chain joins TRBV3-1 to TRBJ2-5, with D possibly TRBD2 on 6 matching bases. The germline V and J ends were trimmed by 4 bases and 9 bases, with 9 bases remaining between them. This CDR3 is 11 amino acids long. CDR1 is LGHDT, CDR2 YNNKEL, per germline (reference sequence). CDR3 bases: TGTGCCAGCAGCCGTTGGGGGGCCCAGTACTTC. It specifies CASSRWGAQYF.

The CDR3 region has the DNA TGCAGTGCTAGCGACTTTTATAGTACCGGGGAGCTGTTTTTT. Protein sequence: CSASDFYSTGELFF. The V call is TRBV20-1, the J call TRBJ2-2; D unclear. Trimming stripped 3 bases from V and 5 bases from J, with 13 bases between. Germline V gene data show CDR1 as DFQATT and CDR2 as SNEGSKA (reference sequence). The CDR3 has 14 amino acids.

The genes are TRBV28 and TRBJ2-4; possible D gene TRBD2, 6 bases. The CDR3 contains 18 residues. Per the germline V gene, CDR1 is MDHEN and CDR2 is SYDVKM. V lost 2 bases, J lost 2 bases, and 19 bases lay in between. CDR3 nucleotides: TGTGCCAGCAGTTTACGGCTGGGGGGAGCGGTGACCAAAAACATTCAGTACTTC. Protein: CASSLRLGGAVTKNIQYF.

This clonotype was seen a handful of times. J is TRBJ2-5 and V is TRBV20-1; D call uncertain. Trimming took off 5 bases at V and 1 base at J, with 14 bases between the two ends. This CDR3 is built from 14 residues. Germline V gene data show CDR1 as DFQATT and CDR2 as SNEGSKA (reference sequence). CDR3 in DNA: TGCAGTGCTCCCGCCATGGATCCCCAAGAGACCCAGTACTTC. Translation: CSAPAMDPQETQYF.

This clonotype was observed a few times. This chain links TRBV20-1 with TRBJ2-5, with 11 bases lining up with TRBD2. This CDR3 has 19 residues. Trimming cost V 0 bases and J 1 base; bases outside gene matches: 13. From germline, CDR1 is DFQATT and CDR2 SNEGSKA (reference sequence). The CDR3 sequence: CSARDLRLAGREAQETQYF. Here the CDR3 DNA reads TGCAGTGCTAGAGATCTCAGACTAGCGGGGAGGGAGGCCCAAGAGACCCAGTACTTC.

The chain recombines TRBV9 with TRBJ2-7; D might be TRBD1 (5 bases). The CDR3 loop spans 13 amino acids. The germline gives CDR1 SGDLS, CDR2 YYNGEE. Trimming cost V 3 bases and J 5 bases, with 12 bases left between them. As DNA, the CDR3 is TGTGCCAGCAGCGACAGGTTAGAAAACGAGCAGTACTTC. It codes for CASSDRLENEQYF.

This chain uses TRBV29-1 with TRBJ2-5; no definite D call. V dropped 0 bases and J dropped 5 bases, with 16 bases sitting between them. Germline values: CDR1 SQVTM, CDR2 ANQGSEA. The length of the CDR3 is 15 residues. The CDR3 DNA sequence: TGCAGCGTTGAAGATGACGGCTCCCGGCCGGAGACCCAGTACTTC. This gives the protein CSVEDDGSRPETQYF. The complete variable domain, with remaining parts taken from reference TRBV29-1 and TRBJ2-5, reads SAVISQKPSRDICQRGTSLTIQCQVDSQVTMMFWYRQQPGQSLTLIATANQGSEATYESGFVIDKFPISRPNLTFSTLTVSNMSPEDSSIYLCSVEDDGSRPETQYFGPGTRLLVL.

About this clonotype: One end of the junction is discordant with germline, which a read error may explain. The gene calls are TRBV12-3 or TRBV12-4 and TRBJ2-7; D possibly corresponds to TRBD2 (5 bases). This CDR3 region has 12 residues. This chain's CDR3 is CAGSRDSYEQYF. CDR3 nucleotides: TGTGCCGGCAGTCGGGATTCCTACGAGCAGTACTTC.

This clonotype showed up just a few times. The V gene is TRBV12-3 or TRBV12-4, the J gene TRBJ2-1; 9 bases align to TRBD2. There are 14 residues in the CDR3. The V gene end was trimmed by 1 base and the J gene end by 8 bases; junction bases not matched to a gene: 3. The CDR3 DNA follows: TGTGCCAGCAGTTTAGAGGCTAGCGGGGATGAGCAGTTCTTC. Encoded protein: CASSLEASGDEQFF.

The gene calls are TRBV20-1 and TRBJ2-1; TRBD2 matches at 14 bases. J lost 6 bases, V lost 5 bases, and 6 bases had no gene match. CDR1 is DFQATT and CDR2 is SNEGSKA in the germline V gene (reference sequence). CDR3 length: 15 residues. The CDR3 DNA reads TGCAGTGCTGGAGGACTAGCGGGGGGCAGCAATGAGCAGTTCTTC. Encoded protein: CSAGGLAGGSNEQFF.

The V gene is TRBV5-1, the J gene TRBJ2-2; no definite D call. The CDR3 consists of 11 residues. Germline values: CDR1 SGHRS, CDR2 YFSETQ. Trimming took off 7 bases at V and 6 bases at J, with 7 bases between the two ends. CDR3 residues: CASPAPGELFF. The CDR3 DNA reads as TGCGCCAGCCCGGCCCCCGGGGAGCTGTTTTTT.

The chain links TRBV12-3 or TRBV12-4 to TRBJ2-7; possibly TRBD1 for D (5 bases). The CDR3 extends over 17 amino acids. V lost 5 bases, J lost 10 bases, and 30 bases lay in between. The CDR3 region has the DNA TGTGCCAGCAGTACCGAAGGGGATTATACAGGACAAGAAACCCAGTACTTC. Its protein is CASSTEGDYTGQETQYF.

This clonotype showed up just a few times. The chain has TRBV4-1 and TRBJ2-3; either TRBD1 or TRBD2 may fit D (5 bases each). This CDR3 comprises 16 residues. CDR1 MGHRA and CDR2 YSYEKL come from the germline V gene. The ends were cut back, 0 bases at V and 0 bases at J, with 10 bases in the middle. DNA for the CDR3: TGCGCCAGCAGCCAAGAAGGGAGACAGAGCACAGATACGCAGTATTTT. Encoded protein: CASSQEGRQSTDTQYF.

The CDR3 is CASSWDLNSPLHF. CDR3 bases: TGCGCCAGCAGCTGGGACTTAAATTCACCCCTCCACTTT. The chain is built from TRBV5-1 and TRBJ1-6; D possibly corresponds to TRBD1 (5 bases). The CDR3 spans 13 residues. Trimming left V 3 bases short and J 7 bases short, with 8 bases between. Germline-derived CDR1 and CDR2 are SGHRS and YFSETQ. Looking up the rest from reference TRBV5-1 and TRBJ1-6 gives the full variable domain: KAGVTQTPRYLIKTRGQQVTLSCSPISGHRSVSWYQQTPGQGLQFLFEYFSETQRNKGNFPGRFSGRQFSNSRSEMNVSTLELGDSALYLCASSWDLNSPLHFGNGTRLTVT.

V usage is TRBV7-9 and J usage is TRBJ1-2, with a possible D match to TRBD1 (6 bases). This CDR3 spans 16 amino acids. V lost 0 bases and J 6 bases, leaving 17 bases between the germline ends. Germline V lookup: CDR1 SEHNR, CDR2 FQNEAQ (reference sequence). CDR3: CASSLARDTGGNGYTF. In DNA form, the CDR3 reads TGTGCCAGCAGCTTAGCACGGGACACCGGAGGGAATGGCTACACCTTC.

V and J are TRBV12-3 or TRBV12-4 and TRBJ2-5; a weak D match, TRBD2 (5 bases). The J call could be wrong; TRBJ2-1 is a better fit for the DNA end. The CDR3 totals 15 residues. The DNA for the CDR3 is TGTGCCAGCAGTTTAGGGTTTGGGAGTCGGGATGAGCAGTTCTTC. Residues: CASSLGFGSRDEQFF.

This clonotype was counted only a few times. This chain joins TRBV2 and TRBJ1-4, with a weak D call TRBD1 (5 bases). CDR3 size: 15 residues. Germline V gives CDR1 SNHLY, CDR2 FYNNEI. V gave up 4 bases and J gave up 7 bases, with 16 bases separating them. CDR3 in DNA: TGTGCCAGCAGTGCCGCGGGGGGTACCTTTGAAAAACTGTTTTTT. Translated, it gives CASSAAGGTFEKLFF.

This chain connects TRBV7-9 to TRBJ1-4, with D possibly TRBD1 on 6 matching bases. Germline-derived CDR1 and CDR2 are SEHNR and FQNEAQ (reference sequence). The CDR3 extends over 13 amino acids. The V gene lost 11 bases and the J gene lost 8 bases, with 18 bases spanning the gap. DNA for the CDR3: TGTGCCTTAACCCCGGACAGTGAGGAAAAACTGTTTTTT. It is translated as CALTPDSEEKLFF.

The CDR3 sequence: CASSRDRRSYNEQFF. The CDR3 coding sequence is TGTGCCAGCAGCAGGGACAGGAGATCCTACAATGAGCAGTTCTTC. The chain combines TRBV3-1 with TRBJ2-1, with 8 bases matching TRBD1. The CDR3 is made up of 15 amino acids. V lost 5 bases to trimming and J lost 1 base; unmatched junction nucleotides: 4. The germline gives CDR1 LGHDT, CDR2 YNNKEL (reference sequence).

This clonotype was detected only a few times. This sequence joins TRBV4-1 and TRBJ2-4; TRBD1 matches at 9 bases. From germline, CDR1 is MGHRA and CDR2 YSYEKL. The V and J ends lost 4 bases and 6 bases, in that order; junction bases with no gene match: 7. This CDR3 comprises 15 residues. DNA of the CDR3: TGCGCCAGCAGCCTGGGCCGGGACAGGGTAAACATTCAGTACTTC. Residues: CASSLGRDRVNIQYF.

Details on this clonotype: Germline and junction disagree at one end, which may indicate a read error. The CDR3 spells CASSLFPGPSSGNTIYF. In DNA, the CDR3 is TGCGCCAGCAGTTTATTCCCGGGACCGAGCTCTGGAAACACCATATATTTT. J is TRBJ1-3 and V is TRBV28; a weak D match, TRBD1 (5 bases). Per germline, CDR1 MDHEN and CDR2 SYDVKM. The CDR3 loop spans 17 amino acids.

This clonotype was counted ten times or more. The rearrangement uses TRBV10-3 and TRBJ2-3, with D tentatively TRBD2 (6 bases). The V gene lost 6 bases and the J gene lost 2 bases, with 12 bases spanning the gap. Germline V gene data show CDR1 as ENHRY and CDR2 as SYGVKD. This CDR3 is 14 amino acids long. CDR3 amino acids: CAISPGGDTDTQYF. As DNA, the CDR3 is TGTGCCATCAGCCCCGGAGGGGACACAGATACGCAGTATTTT.

V gene TRBV10-2 combines with J gene TRBJ2-7; 8 bases are a match to TRBD1. This CDR3 has 14 amino acids. V was clipped by 2 bases and J by 5 bases; unmatched bases: 5. Germline CDR1 is WSHSY and CDR2 is SAAADI. CDR3 sequence: CASSERRGQDEQYF. CDR3 coding DNA: TGCGCCAGCAGTGAGCGCAGGGGGCAGGACGAGCAGTACTTC.

In its sample, this clonotype was seen many times. The chain couples TRBV5-5 to TRBJ1-2; no reliable D call. The CDR3 length is 14 residues. The V and J ends lost 2 bases and 0 bases respectively, with 8 bases between them. CDR1 is SGHKS and CDR2 is YYEKEE in the germline V gene (reference sequence). The CDR3 region is CASSLGTANYGYTF. For the CDR3, the DNA is TGTGCCAGCAGCTTAGGCACCGCTAACTATGGCTACACCTTC.

This clonotype has a handful of counts. The chain recombines TRBV9 with TRBJ2-4; perhaps TRBD2 as D (6 bases). The CDR3 is made up of 14 amino acids. Germline CDR1 and CDR2: SGDLS and YYNGEE. Trimming removed 3 bases at V and 8 bases at J, with 15 bases between. CDR3 DNA: TGTGCCAGCAGCGGGTCGGGAGCCAAGGACATTCAGTACTTC. Translated: CASSGSGAKDIQYF. The whole variable domain, filled in from reference TRBV9 and TRBJ2-4, reads DSGVTQTPKHLITATGQRVTLRCSPRSGDLSVYWYQQSLDQGLQFLIQYYNGEERAKGNILERFSAQQFPDLHSELNLSSLELGDSALYFCASSGSGAKDIQYFGAGTRLSVL.